This note documents a single T cell receptor beta chain sequence. The antigen remains unidentified. This record belongs to a study of CD4 T cells in relation to SARS-CoV-2 and coronaviruses. Study-level results: Monoreactive clones expanded significantly more to SARS-CoV-2 than crossreactive clones did. No donor gave both pre-pandemic and post-infection samples.

Unexposed donor CD4+ T cells date from about 2011-2018, before the COVID-19 pandemic. The repertoire was sequenced with immunoSEQ multiplex PCR; TCRdb's copy has only in-frame clones and lacks some. The table shows some 65,000 clones, with more than 75% occurring only once. This CDR3 has 15 amino acids. V shed 0 bases and J shed 3 bases, with 12 bases lying between them. Germline V lookup: CDR1 SGHRS, CDR2 YFSETQ. The rearrangement joins TRBV5-1 to TRBJ2-5; D is ambiguous. This TCR was recovered from a human donor in good health. The sample was memory CD4+ T cells from PBMCs. The CDR3 protein is CASSLAPGVEETQYF. DNA of the CDR3: TGCGCCAGCAGCTTGGCTCCGGGTGTGGAAGAGACCCAGTACTTC.